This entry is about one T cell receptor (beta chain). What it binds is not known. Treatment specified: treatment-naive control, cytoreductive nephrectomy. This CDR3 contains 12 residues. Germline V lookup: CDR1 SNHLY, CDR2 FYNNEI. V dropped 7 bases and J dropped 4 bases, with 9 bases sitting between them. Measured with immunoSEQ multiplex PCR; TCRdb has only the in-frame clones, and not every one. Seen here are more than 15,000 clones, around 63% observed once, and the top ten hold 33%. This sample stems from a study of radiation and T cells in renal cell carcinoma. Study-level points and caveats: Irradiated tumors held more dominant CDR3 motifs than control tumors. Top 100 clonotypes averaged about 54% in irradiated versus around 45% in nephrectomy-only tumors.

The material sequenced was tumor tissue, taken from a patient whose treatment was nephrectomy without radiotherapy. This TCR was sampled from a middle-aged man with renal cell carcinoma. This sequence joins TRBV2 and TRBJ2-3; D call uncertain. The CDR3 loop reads CASNVGSDTQYF. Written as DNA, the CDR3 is TGTGCCAGCAATGTAGGGTCAGATACGCAGTATTTT.